Each of the 10 T cell receptor beta chains below was sequenced from the same sample in a study of metastatic and nonmetastatic thyroid tumors. No treatment of any kind had been given to any patient before thyroid surgery. From the PCR reads, TCRdb re-called clones with MiXCR. The sample contains nearly 25,000 clones, around 28% of which appear only once. The sequenced sample was blood. Every receptor here comes from a male donor with papillary thyroid cancer or a benign thyroid nodule (not recorded which). Some clones in this sample may be carry-over from other donors' samples.

Of note for this clone: The germline gene is not matched at one end of the junction; a read error may be the cause. The gene calls are TRBV9 and TRBJ2-1; D uncertain. The CDR3 has 14 amino acids. Germline V gene sequence: CDR1 SGDLS, CDR2 YYNGEE. CDR3 sequence: CASSPPIGYNEQFF. CDR3 DNA sequence: TGTGCTAGCAGCCCTCCCATCGGCTACAATGAGCAGTTCTTC.

As regards this clone: An end of the junction does not agree with germline; a read error may underlie this. The chain combines TRBV5-4 with TRBJ1-2, with 8 bases aligning to TRBD1. CDR3 size: 15 residues. Germline CDR1 is SGHNT and CDR2 is YYREEE (reference sequence). The CDR3 spells CASSAGGTRNYGFTF. In DNA form, the CDR3 reads TGTGCCAGCAGCGCAGGGGGCACTAGGAACTATGGCTTCACCTTC.

This clone was counted at least ten times. This chain uses TRBV28 with TRBJ1-1; no firm D call. CDR1 and CDR2 from the germline V gene are MDHEN and SYDVKM. Trimming removed 5 bases from V and 0 bases from J, with 10 bases in between. CDR3 size: 14 residues. CDR3 sequence: CASSRSTMNTEAFF. The CDR3 DNA reads TGTGCCAGCAGTCGCTCGACCATGAACACTGAAGCTTTCTTT.

Within the sample, this clone is medium-sized. V gene TRBV28 combines with J gene TRBJ1-1, with D uncertain. CDR3 size: 12 residues. CDR1 and CDR2 from the germline V gene are MDHEN and SYDVKM. Trimming left V 1 base short and J 0 bases short, with 0 bases between. The CDR3, as DNA: TGTGCCAGCAGTTTATTGAACACTGAAGCTTTCTTT. This translates into CASSLLNTEAFF.

This clone appeared once. A read error may produce the germline difference seen at one junction end. The rearrangement uses TRBV7-8 and TRBJ1-1; D may be TRBD1 (6 bases). Germline V gene data show CDR1 as SGHVS and CDR2 as FQNEAQ. This CDR3 has 17 residues. The CDR3 nucleotides read TGTTCCAGCAGCCCCGACTGGGGGGGCGGGGTGAACACTGAAGCTTTCTTT. As protein: CSSSPDWGGGVNTEAFF.

This clone was recorded many times. The chain recombines TRBV9 with TRBJ1-3; TRBD1 might be the D (6 bases). The CDR3 contains 18 residues. V was pared by 0 bases and J by 0 bases, with 16 bases between. Germline CDR1 reads SGDLS; CDR2 reads YYNGEE. The CDR3 sequence: CASSVGSRGPTSGNTIYF. The CDR3 DNA reads TGTGCCAGCAGCGTAGGGTCTCGGGGGCCAACCTCTGGAAACACCATATATTTT.

This clone was recorded at least ten times. This chain links TRBV20-1 with TRBJ1-4; TRBD1 might be the D (5 bases). Germline V gene sequence: CDR1 DFQATT, CDR2 SNEGSKA (reference sequence). Deletions cut 4 bases from V and 13 bases from J, with 19 bases between. This CDR3 has 13 amino acids. The DNA of the CDR3 is TGCAGTGCTAAGGGACCCAAGATGATGACACTGTTTTTT. Amino acid sequence: CSAKGPKMMTLFF.

This clone was observed at least ten times. This rearrangement joins TRBV30 to TRBJ1-6; TRBD1 might be the D (5 bases). This CDR3 spans 14 amino acids. CDR1 and CDR2 from the germline V gene are GTSNPN and SVGIG (reference sequence). V lost 0 bases and J lost 9, with 12 bases in between. CDR3: CAWSVDQGGSPLHF. CDR3 DNA sequence: TGTGCCTGGAGTGTTGACCAGGGAGGTTCACCCCTCCACTTT.

This chain uses TRBV11-2 with TRBJ1-5; 12 bases line up with TRBD1. J gave up 0 bases and V 1 base, and 7 bases lay outside the gene matches. Germline loops: CDR1 SGHAT, CDR2 FQNNGV. The CDR3 extends over 19 amino acids. The CDR3 nucleotides read TGTGCCAGCAGCTTAGTTGGGACAGGGGGCACGTATAGCAATCAGCCCCAGCATTTT. Translating gives CASSLVGTGGTYSNQPQHF.

This chain connects TRBV11-1 to TRBJ2-3; D unresolved. This CDR3 contains 14 residues. The germline CDR1 and CDR2 sequences are SGHAT and FQDESV (reference sequence). Trimming took off 2 bases at V and 0 bases at J, with 6 bases between the two ends. CDR3 in DNA: TGTGCCAGCAGCTTAAACCCCAGCACAGATACGCAGTATTTT. This gives the protein CASSLNPSTDTQYF.